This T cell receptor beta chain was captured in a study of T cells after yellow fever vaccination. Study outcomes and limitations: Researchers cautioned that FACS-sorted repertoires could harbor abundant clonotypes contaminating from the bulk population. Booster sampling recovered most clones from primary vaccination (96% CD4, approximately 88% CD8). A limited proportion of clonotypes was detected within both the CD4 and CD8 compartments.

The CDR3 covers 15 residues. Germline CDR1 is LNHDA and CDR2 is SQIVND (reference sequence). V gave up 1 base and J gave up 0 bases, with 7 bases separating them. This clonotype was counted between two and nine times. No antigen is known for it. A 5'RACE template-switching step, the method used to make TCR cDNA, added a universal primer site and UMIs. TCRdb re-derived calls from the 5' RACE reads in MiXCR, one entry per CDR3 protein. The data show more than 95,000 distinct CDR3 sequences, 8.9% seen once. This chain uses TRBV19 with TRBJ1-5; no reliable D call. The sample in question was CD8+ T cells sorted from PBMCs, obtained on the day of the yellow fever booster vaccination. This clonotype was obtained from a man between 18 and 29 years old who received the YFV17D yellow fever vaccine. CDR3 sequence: CASSIGGNSNQPQHF. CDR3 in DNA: TGTGCCAGTAGTATAGGCGGGAATAGCAATCAGCCCCAGCATTTT.